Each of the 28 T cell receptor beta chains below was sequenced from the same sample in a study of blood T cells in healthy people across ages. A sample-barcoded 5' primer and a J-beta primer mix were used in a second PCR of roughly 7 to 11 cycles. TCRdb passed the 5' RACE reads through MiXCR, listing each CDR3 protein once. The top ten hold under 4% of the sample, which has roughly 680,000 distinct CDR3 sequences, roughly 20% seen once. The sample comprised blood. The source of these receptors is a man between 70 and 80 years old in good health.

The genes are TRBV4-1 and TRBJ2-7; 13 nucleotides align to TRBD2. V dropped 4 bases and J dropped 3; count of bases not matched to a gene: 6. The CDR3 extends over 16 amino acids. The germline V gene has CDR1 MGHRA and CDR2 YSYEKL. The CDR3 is CASSRRTSGSVYEQYF. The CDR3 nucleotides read TGCGCCAGCAGCCGGCGGACTAGCGGGAGTGTCTACGAGCAGTACTTC.

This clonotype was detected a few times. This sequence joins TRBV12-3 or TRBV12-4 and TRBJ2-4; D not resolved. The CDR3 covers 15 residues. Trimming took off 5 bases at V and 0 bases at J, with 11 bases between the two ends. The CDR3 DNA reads TGTGCCAGCAGTGATCAGGAGTTAGCCAAAAACATTCAGTACTTC. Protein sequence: CASSDQELAKNIQYF.

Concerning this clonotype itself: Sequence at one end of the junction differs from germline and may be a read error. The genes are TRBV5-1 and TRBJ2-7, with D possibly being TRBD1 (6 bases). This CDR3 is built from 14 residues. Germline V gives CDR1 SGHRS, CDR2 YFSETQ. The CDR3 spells CASSLQGPSYEQCF. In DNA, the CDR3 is TGCGCCAGCAGCTTGCAGGGGCCCTCCTACGAGCAGTGCTTC.

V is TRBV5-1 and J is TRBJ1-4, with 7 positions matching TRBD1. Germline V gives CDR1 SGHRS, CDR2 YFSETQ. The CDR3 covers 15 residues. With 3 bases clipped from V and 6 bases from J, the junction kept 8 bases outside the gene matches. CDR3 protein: CASSSGQAEHEKLFF. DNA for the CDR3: TGCGCCAGCAGCTCCGGACAGGCGGAACATGAAAAACTGTTTTTT.

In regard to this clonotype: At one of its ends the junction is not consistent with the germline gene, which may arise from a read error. The CDR3 is CASSPRVGEDTRYF. The CDR3 DNA reads as TGCGCCAGCAGCCCACGGGTCGGGGAGGATACGCGGTATTTT. This chain uses TRBV5-1 with TRBJ2-3, with D perhaps matching TRBD2 (6 bases). Germline loops: CDR1 SGHRS, CDR2 YFSETQ. This CDR3 has 14 amino acids.

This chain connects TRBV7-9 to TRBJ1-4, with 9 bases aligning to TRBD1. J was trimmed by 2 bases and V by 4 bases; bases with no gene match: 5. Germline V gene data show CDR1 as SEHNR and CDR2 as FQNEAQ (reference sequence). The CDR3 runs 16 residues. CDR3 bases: TGTGCCAGCAGCTCGGCACAGGGGGCGACTAATGAAAAACTGTTTTTT. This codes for CASSSAQGATNEKLFF.

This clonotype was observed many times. CDR3 DNA: TGCAGTGCTAGGATAGCGGGAGTCTACAATGAGCAGTTCTTC. Encoded protein: CSARIAGVYNEQFF. The rearrangement uses TRBV20-1 and TRBJ2-1; 9 bases agree with TRBD2. The germline CDR1 and CDR2 sequences are DFQATT and SNEGSKA (reference sequence). The CDR3 runs to 14 residues. V shed 3 bases, J shed 3 bases, and the junction held 3 bases outside the gene matches.

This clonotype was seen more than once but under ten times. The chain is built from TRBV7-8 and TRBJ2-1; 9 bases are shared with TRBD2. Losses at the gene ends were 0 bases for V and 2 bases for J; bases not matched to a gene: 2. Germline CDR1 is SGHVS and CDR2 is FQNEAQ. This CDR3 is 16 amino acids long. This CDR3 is CASSLASGSPYNEQFF. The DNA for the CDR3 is TGTGCCAGCAGCTTAGCTAGCGGGAGCCCCTACAATGAGCAGTTCTTC.

CDR3 sequence: CASSFRVDSEAFF. The CDR3 region has the DNA TGTGCCAGCAGTTTTCGGGTCGACAGTGAAGCTTTCTTT. The chain combines TRBV12-3 or TRBV12-4 with TRBJ1-1; D possibly corresponds to TRBD1 (5 bases). Trimming shortened V by 3 bases and J by 7 bases, and 12 bases separated the two germline ends. The CDR3 spans 13 residues.

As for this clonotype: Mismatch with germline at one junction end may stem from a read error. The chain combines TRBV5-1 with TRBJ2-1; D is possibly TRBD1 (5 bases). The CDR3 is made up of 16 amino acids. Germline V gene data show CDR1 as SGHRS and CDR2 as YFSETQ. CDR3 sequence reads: CASSLETVSSYSEQFF. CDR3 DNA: TGCGCCAGCAGCTTGGAGACAGTAAGCTCCTACAGTGAGCAGTTCTTC.

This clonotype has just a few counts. The CDR3 loop is CASSAGRVATGELFF. DNA for the CDR3: TGTGCCAGCAGTGCCGGAAGGGTCGCCACCGGGGAGCTGTTTTTT. This chain links TRBV6-1 with TRBJ2-2; D gene unclear. V was shortened by 4 bases and J by 4 bases, with 13 bases between the two germline ends. Germline V CDR1 and CDR2: MNHNS, SASEGT. The CDR3 covers 15 residues.

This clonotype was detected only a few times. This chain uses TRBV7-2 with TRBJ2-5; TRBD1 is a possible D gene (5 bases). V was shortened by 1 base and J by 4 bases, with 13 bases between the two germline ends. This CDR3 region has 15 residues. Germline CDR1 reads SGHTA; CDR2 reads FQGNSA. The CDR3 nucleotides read TGTGCCAGCAGCTTAGGAGGACACGCCCCAGAGACCCAGTACTTC. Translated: CASSLGGHAPETQYF. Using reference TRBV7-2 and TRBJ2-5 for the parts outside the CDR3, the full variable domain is GAGVSQSPSNKVTEKGKDVELRCDPISGHTALYWYRQSLGQGLEFLIYFQGNSAPDKSGLPSDRFSAERTGGSVSTLTIQRTQQEDSAVYLCASSLGGHAPETQYFGPGTRLLVL.

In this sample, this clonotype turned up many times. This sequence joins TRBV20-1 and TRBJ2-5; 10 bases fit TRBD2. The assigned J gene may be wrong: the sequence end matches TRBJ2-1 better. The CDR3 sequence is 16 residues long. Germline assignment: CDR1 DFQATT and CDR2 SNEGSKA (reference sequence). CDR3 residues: CSAKRSASGSLDEQFF. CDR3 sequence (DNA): TGCAGTGCCAAAAGGTCGGCTAGCGGGAGCCTGGATGAGCAGTTCTTC.

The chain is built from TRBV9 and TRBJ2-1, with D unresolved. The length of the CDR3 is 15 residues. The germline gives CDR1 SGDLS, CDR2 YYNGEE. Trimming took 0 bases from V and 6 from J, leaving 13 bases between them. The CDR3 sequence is CASSVESALRNEQFF. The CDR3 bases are TGTGCCAGCAGCGTAGAGTCCGCGCTCCGCAATGAGCAGTTCTTC.

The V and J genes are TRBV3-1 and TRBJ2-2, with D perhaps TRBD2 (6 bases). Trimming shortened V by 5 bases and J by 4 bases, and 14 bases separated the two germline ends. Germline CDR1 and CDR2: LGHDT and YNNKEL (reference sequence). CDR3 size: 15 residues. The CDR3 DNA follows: TGTGCCAGCAGCTCCCCGGACTACTTCACCGGGGAGCTGTTTTTT. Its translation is CASSSPDYFTGELFF.

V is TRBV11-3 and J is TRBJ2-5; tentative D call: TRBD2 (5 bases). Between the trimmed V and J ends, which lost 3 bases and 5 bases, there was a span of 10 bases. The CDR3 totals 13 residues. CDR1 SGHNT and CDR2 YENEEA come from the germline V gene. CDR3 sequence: CASSFGDSETQYF. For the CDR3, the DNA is TGTGCCAGCAGCTTCGGGGATTCGGAGACCCAGTACTTC.

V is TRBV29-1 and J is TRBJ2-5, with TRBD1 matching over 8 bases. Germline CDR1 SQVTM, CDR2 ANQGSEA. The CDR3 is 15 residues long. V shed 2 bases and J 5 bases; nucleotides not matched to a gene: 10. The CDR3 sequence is CSVESDPGGLETQYF. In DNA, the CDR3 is TGCAGCGTTGAAAGCGACCCAGGGGGCCTGGAGACCCAGTACTTC.

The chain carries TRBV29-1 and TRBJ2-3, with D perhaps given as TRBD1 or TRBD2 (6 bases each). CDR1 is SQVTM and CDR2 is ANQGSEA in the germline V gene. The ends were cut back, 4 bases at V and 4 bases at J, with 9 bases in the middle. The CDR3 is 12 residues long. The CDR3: CSVAGGADTQYF. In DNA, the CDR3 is TGCAGCGTTGCCGGGGGCGCAGATACGCAGTATTTT.

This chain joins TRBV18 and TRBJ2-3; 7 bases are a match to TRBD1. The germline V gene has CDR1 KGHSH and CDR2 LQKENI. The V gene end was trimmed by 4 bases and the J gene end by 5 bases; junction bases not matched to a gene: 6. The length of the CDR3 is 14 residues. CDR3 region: CASSRGQVVDTQYF. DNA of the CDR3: TGTGCCAGCTCACGAGGACAGGTGGTAGATACGCAGTATTTT.

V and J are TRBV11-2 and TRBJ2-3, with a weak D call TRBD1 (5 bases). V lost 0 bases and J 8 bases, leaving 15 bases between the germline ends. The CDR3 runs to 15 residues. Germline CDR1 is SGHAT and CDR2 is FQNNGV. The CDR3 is CASSLDWGGLITQYF. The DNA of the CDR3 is TGTGCCAGCAGCTTAGATTGGGGCGGCCTGATTACGCAGTATTTT.

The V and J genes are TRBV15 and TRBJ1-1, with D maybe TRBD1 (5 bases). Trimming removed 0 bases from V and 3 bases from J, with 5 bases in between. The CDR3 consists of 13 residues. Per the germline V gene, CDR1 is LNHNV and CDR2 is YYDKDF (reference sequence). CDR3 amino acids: CATSREGDTEAFF. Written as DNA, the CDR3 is TGTGCCACCAGCAGAGAAGGGGACACTGAAGCTTTCTTT.

DNA for the CDR3: TGCAGCGTTGAAGGTGCTAGCGGGGATAGCACAGATACGCAGTATTTT. This sequence encodes CSVEGASGDSTDTQYF. This rearrangement joins TRBV29-1 to TRBJ2-3; 9 positions agree with TRBD2. The germline CDR1 and CDR2 sequences are SQVTM and ANQGSEA. With V trimmed by 1 base and J by 0 bases, 5 bases remained unmatched. This CDR3 spans 16 amino acids.

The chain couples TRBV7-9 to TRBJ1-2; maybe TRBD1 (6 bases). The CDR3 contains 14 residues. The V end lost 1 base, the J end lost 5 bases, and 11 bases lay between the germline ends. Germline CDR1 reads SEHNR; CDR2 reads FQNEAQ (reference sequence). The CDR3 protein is CASSLGPRGYGYTF. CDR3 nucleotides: TGTGCCAGCAGCTTAGGTCCCAGGGGATATGGCTACACCTTC.

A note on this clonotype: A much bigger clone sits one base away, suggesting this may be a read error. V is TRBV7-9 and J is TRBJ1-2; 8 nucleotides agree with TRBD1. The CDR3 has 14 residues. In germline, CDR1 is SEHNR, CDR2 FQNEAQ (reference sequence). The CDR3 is CVSSKSGTGPGYTF. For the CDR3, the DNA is TGTGTCAGCAGCAAATCAGGGACAGGACCTGGCTACACCTTC. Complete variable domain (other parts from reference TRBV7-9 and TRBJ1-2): DTGVSQNPRHKITKRGQNVTFRCDPISEHNRLYWYRQTLGQGPEFLTYFQNEAQLEKSRLLSDRFSAERPKGSFSTLEIQRTEQGDSAMYLCVSSKSGTGPGYTFGSGTRLTVV.

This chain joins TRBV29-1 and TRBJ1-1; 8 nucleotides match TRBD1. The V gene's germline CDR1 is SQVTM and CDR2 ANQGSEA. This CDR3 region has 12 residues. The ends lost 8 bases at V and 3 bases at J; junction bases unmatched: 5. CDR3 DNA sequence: TGCAGCATAAAACAGGGGGACACTGAAGCTTTCTTT. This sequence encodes CSIKQGDTEAFF.

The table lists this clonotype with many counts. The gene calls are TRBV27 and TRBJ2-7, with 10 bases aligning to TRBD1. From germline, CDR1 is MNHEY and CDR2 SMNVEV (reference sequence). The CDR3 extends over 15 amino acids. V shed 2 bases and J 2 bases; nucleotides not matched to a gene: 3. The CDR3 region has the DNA TGTGCCAGCAGTTTAAGGGACAGGGGAACCTACGAGCAGTACTTC. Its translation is CASSLRDRGTYEQYF.

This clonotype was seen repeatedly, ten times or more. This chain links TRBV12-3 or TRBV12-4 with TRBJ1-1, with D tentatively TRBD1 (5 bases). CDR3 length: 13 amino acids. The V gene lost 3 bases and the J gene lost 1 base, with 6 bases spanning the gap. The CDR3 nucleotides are TGTGCCAGCAGTTTTCAGGGGAACACTGAAGCTTTCTTT. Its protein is CASSFQGNTEAFF.

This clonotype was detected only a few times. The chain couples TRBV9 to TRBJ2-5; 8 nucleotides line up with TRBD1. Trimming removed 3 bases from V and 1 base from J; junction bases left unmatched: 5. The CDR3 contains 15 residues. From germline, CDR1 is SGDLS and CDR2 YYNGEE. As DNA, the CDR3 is TGTGCCAGCAGCGCAGATACAGGGGGCCAAGAGACCCAGTACTTC. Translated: CASSADTGGQETQYF.